A selection of T cell receptor beta chains follows, all from one sample in a study of CD8 T cells in Susac syndrome. TCRdb reprocessed the immunoSEQ multiplex PCR reads with MiXCR, giving one entry per CDR3 protein. The table shows approximately 190,000 distinct CDR3 sequences, with approximately 93% occurring only once. Sample: CD4+ T cells from PBMCs. The origin of the receptors is a human donor in good health. CDR3s include the opening cysteine and the closing phenylalanine or tryptophan. Clone size, where shown, is once, few, many, or a class for clones that have expanded.

v_gene,abundance,j_gene,CDR3aa
TRBV19,NA,TRBJ1-1,CASTGLWGRRVDTEAFF
TRBV30,once,TRBJ1-4,CAWRAGTVPEKLFF
TRBV6-5,once,TRBJ2-5,CASSYRRGLAPETQYF
TRBV7-2,NA,TRBJ2-3,CASSAQGRSTDTQYF
TRBV5-1,few,TRBJ1-1,CASSPTVDTEAFF
TRBV7-2,NA,TRBJ1-2,CASSLVGGQRDYGYTF
TRBV29-1,NA,TRBJ1-3,CSGQDGNTIYF
TRBV19,few,TRBJ1-5,CASSNRGGNQPQHF
TRBV5-1,few,TRBJ2-7,CASSFIQGSAEQYF
TRBV5-6,once,TRBJ2-3,CASSWRRGLAGLLGGTDTQYF
TRBV5-1,NA,TRBJ1-2,CASSRWQGGGYTF
TRBV12-3/TRBV12-4,NA,TRBJ1-4,CASSATRPREKLFF
TRBV24-1,NA,TRBJ1-4,CATSASLDPYEKLFF
TRBV20-1,NA,TRBJ2-7,CSAPKPGHEQYF
TRBV6-2/TRBV6-3,once,TRBJ2-4,CASSNGLVLQYF
TRBV11-2,once,TRBJ1-5,CASSLAVGDNQPQHF
TRBV9,NA,TRBJ2-2,CASSVVQRGNTGELFF
TRBV6-2/TRBV6-3,NA,TRBJ2-7,CASRHGGGQGGNEQYF
TRBV28,NA,TRBJ2-6,CASTGRVLRGANVLTF
TRBV9,NA,TRBJ2-7,CASSVEGSSYEQYF
TRBV18,NA,TRBJ2-7,CASSPHNIDPLEQYF
TRBV6-6,NA,TRBJ2-5,CASSYLGQQETQYF
TRBV12-3/TRBV12-4,NA,TRBJ1-2,CASSGGTALYGYTF
TRBV4-1,NA,TRBJ1-1,CASRKSAEGTEAFF
TRBV28,NA,TRBJ2-1,CASSGGSSYNEQFF
TRBV7-9,NA,TRBJ2-4,CASSLGAKNIQYF
TRBV25-1,NA,TRBJ1-2,CASSEFGGNRGYTF
TRBV19,NA,TRBJ1-5,CASRNRQGLSNQPQHF
TRBV12-3/TRBV12-4,NA,TRBJ2-4,CASSSGKNIQYF
TRBV5-1,NA,TRBJ2-2,CASQDLSRGANTGELFF
TRBV6-2/TRBV6-3,NA,TRBJ2-2,CASSTVGELFF
TRBV5-1,NA,TRBJ1-4,CASSYTGRANGKLFF
TRBV29-1,NA,TRBJ2-7,CSVGTGPPYEQYF
TRBV7-2,NA,TRBJ2-6,CASSLAGTGSSGANVLTF
TRBV9,NA,TRBJ1-1,CASSPGHMNTEAFF
TRBV23-1,few,TRBJ2-7,CASSRSYEQYF
TRBV29-1,once,TRBJ1-5,CSVQMGRDQPQHF
TRBV7-2,NA,TRBJ1-6,CASSYDQGYNSPLHF
TRBV6-5,few,TRBJ1-4,CASSYARSNEKLFF
TRBV5-6,NA,TRBJ1-5,CASSLGGAGGPNQPQHF
TRBV30,NA,TRBJ1-5,CAWKQGSNQPQHF
TRBV4-1,NA,TRBJ2-2,CASSQGDRAFGELFF
TRBV29-1,NA,TRBJ1-1,CSVSRRMNTEAFF
TRBV6-1,NA,TRBJ1-2,CASSEGQPYGYTF
TRBV20-1,NA,TRBJ1-5,CSVAGQHNQPQHF
TRBV5-1,NA,TRBJ2-6,CASSLIAASSGANVLTF